These 12 T cell receptor beta chains came from one sample sequenced in a study of CD8 T cells in ankylosing spondylitis. TCRdb re-called the 5' RACE reads through MiXCR, storing one row per CDR3 protein. There are roughly 220,000 distinct CDR3 sequences in the sample; 8% to 11% occur only once, and about 20% lies in the top ten. Sequenced material: blood, either unsorted or a sorted T cell fraction (not recorded which). The receptors stem from a male donor with ankylosing spondylitis or in good health (not recorded which).

The rearrangement uses TRBV20-1 and TRBJ1-1; D is uncertain. The CDR3 extends over 12 amino acids. The germline V gene has CDR1 DFQATT and CDR2 SNEGSKA (reference sequence). Trimming stripped 6 bases from V and 0 bases from J, with 8 bases between. In nucleotides, the CDR3 is TGCAGTGCCGAAGATATGAACACTGAAGCTTTCTTT. Amino acid sequence: CSAEDMNTEAFF.

At least ten counts were recorded for this clonotype. The chain recombines TRBV5-1 with TRBJ2-3; 7 bases are a match to TRBD2. The CDR3 covers 16 residues. CDR1 SGHRS and CDR2 YFSETQ come from the germline V gene. With 0 bases clipped from V and 2 bases from J, the junction kept 6 bases outside the gene matches. The CDR3 here is CASSLASRGFTDTQYF. CDR3 DNA: TGCGCCAGCAGCTTGGCCTCGCGGGGGTTCACAGATACGCAGTATTTT.

This clonotype was seen many times. Germline is not matched at one junction end, which may reflect a read error. This chain links TRBV7-7 with TRBJ2-5; perhaps TRBD1 as D (5 bases). CDR3 length: 13 amino acids. From germline, CDR1 is SSHAT and CDR2 FNYEAQ (reference sequence). The CDR3 reads CASSLGPGETQYF. CDR3 DNA: TGTGCTAGCAGCTTAGGGCCAGGGGAGACCCAGTACTTC.

Only a few counts were recorded for this clonotype. This sequence joins TRBV2 and TRBJ1-1; perhaps TRBD1 as D (5 bases). The CDR3 runs to 14 residues. The germline V gene encodes CDR1 SNHLY and CDR2 FYNNEI. V lost 8 bases and J lost 7, with 20 bases in between. The CDR3 spells CASRLQDGTGEAFF. As DNA, the CDR3 is TGTGCCAGCCGATTGCAAGACGGGACGGGTGAAGCTTTCTTT. Together with reference TRBV2 and TRBJ1-1, the CDR3 gives the full variable domain: EPEVTQTPSHQVTQMGQEVILRCVPISNHLYFYWYRQILGQKVEFLVSFYNNEISEKSEIFDDQFSVERPDGSNFTLKIRSTKLEDSAMYFCASRLQDGTGEAFFGQGTRLTVV.

This clonotype was counted ten times or more. The CDR3 region is CASSLATGTTYEQYF. In DNA form, the CDR3 reads TGTGCCAGCAGCTTAGCCACAGGCACCACGTACGAGCAGTACTTC. The chain has TRBV7-2 and TRBJ2-7, with a possible D match to TRBD1 (5 bases). The germline V gene encodes CDR1 SGHTA and CDR2 FQGNSA. Trimming pared 0 bases from V and 4 bases from J, leaving 13 bases between. CDR3 length equals 15 residues.

This clonotype was seen repeatedly, ten times or more. The V and J genes are TRBV5-1 and TRBJ2-1; 8 nucleotides match TRBD2. J was trimmed by 5 bases and V by 3 bases; bases with no gene match: 1. Germline V gene data show CDR1 as SGHRS and CDR2 as YFSETQ. CDR3 length equals 13 residues. The CDR3 DNA reads as TGCGCCAGCAGCTCGGGGGGGGACAATGAGCAGTTCTTC. This gives the protein CASSSGGDNEQFF.

The chain couples TRBV7-6 to TRBJ2-1; D is uncertain. The CDR3 totals 13 residues. Per germline, CDR1 SGHVS and CDR2 FNYEAQ. The V end was cut by 5 bases, the J end by 9 bases, with 14 bases between. CDR3 sequence (DNA): TGTGCCAGCAGCCGAGAGCAATCTGGTGAGCAGTTCTTC. The encoded protein is CASSREQSGEQFF.

This clonotype was seen a handful of times. The chain uses TRBV18 and TRBJ2-1; tentatively, D is TRBD1 (6 bases). V was shortened by 6 bases and J by 8 bases, with 20 bases between the two germline ends. Germline CDR1 and CDR2: KGHSH and LQKENI. The CDR3 length is 15 residues. CDR3 region: CASSLSGHAADEQFF. CDR3 nucleotides: TGTGCCAGCTCGCTATCGGGACATGCCGCGGATGAGCAGTTCTTC.

In this sample, this clonotype turned up many times. CDR3 coding DNA: TGTGCCAGCAGCTCCGCAGATACGCAGTATTTT. Its protein product is CASSSADTQYF. The rearrangement uses TRBV7-3 and TRBJ2-3, with no clear D. V was pared by 4 bases and J by 4 bases, with 3 bases between. The CDR3 has 11 amino acids. Looked up from germline, CDR1 is SGHTA and CDR2 is FQGTGA.

In this sample, this clonotype turned up many times. The rearrangement links TRBV9 to TRBJ2-3; TRBD2 matches 13 bases. This CDR3 has 17 amino acids. The germline CDR1 and CDR2 sequences are SGDLS and YYNGEE. J lost 0 bases, V lost 4 bases, and 5 bases had no gene match. The CDR3 DNA follows: TGTGCCAGCAGCAGACTAGCGGGGGGTGCTAGCACAGATACGCAGTATTTT. This sequence encodes CASSRLAGGASTDTQYF.

This clonotype has ten or more counts. The CDR3 DNA is TGCGCCAGCTCGAGGCTGTCTATGAACACTGAAGCTTTCTTT. Protein product: CASSRLSMNTEAFF. This chain joins TRBV5-1 and TRBJ1-1; D is uncertain. CDR1 SGHRS and CDR2 YFSETQ come from the germline V gene. V lost 7 bases and J 0 bases, leaving 13 bases between the germline ends. The CDR3 loop spans 14 amino acids.

The table lists this clonotype with many counts. V is TRBV6-6 and J is TRBJ1-1; 8 nucleotides match TRBD1. CDR1 and CDR2 from the germline V gene are MNHNY and SVGAGI (reference sequence). The CDR3 is made up of 13 amino acids. V lost 6 bases to trimming and J lost 6 bases; unmatched junction nucleotides: 6. This CDR3 is CASSDRGGAEAFF. CDR3 nucleotide sequence: TGTGCCAGCAGCGACAGGGGAGGCGCTGAAGCTTTCTTT.